The rows below give T cell receptor beta chains drawn from one sample of a study of cytotoxic CD8 clonotypes in ibrutinib-treated CLL. Some clones are missing from TCRdb's copy, which holds only in-frame ones; the method was immunoSEQ multiplex PCR. Among around 300,000 clones listed, 70% to 80% were seen once. The source was PBMCs, collected before ibrutinib treatment. The receptors were gathered from a human donor with chronic lymphocytic leukemia. The CDR3 runs from the conserved cysteine through the conserved F or W. The D gene is left open where the match is weak. Size values are once, few and many counts, or a class for expanded clones, and some rows have none.

NA	TRBD2	TRBV5-4	16	TRBJ2-3	CASSLETSENTDTQYF	TGTGCCAGCAGCTTGGAGACTAGCGAGAACACAGATACGCAGTATTTT
NA	TRBD2	TRBV11-2	15	TRBJ2-7	CASSFSGILSYEQYF	TGTGCCAGCAGCTTCAGCGGGATACTCTCCTACGAGCAGTACTTC
NA	NA	TRBV19	13	TRBJ1-2	CASSMQGPYGYTF	TGTGCCAGTAGTATGCAGGGCCCCTATGGCTACACCTTC
NA	NA	TRBV6-5	14	TRBJ2-5	CASTGVGQQETQYF	TGTGCCAGCACTGGGGTGGGGCAGCAAGAGACCCAGTACTTC
NA	NA	TRBV5-1	13	TRBJ2-1	CASSLDFGNEQFF	TGCGCCAGCAGCCTAGACTTCGGAAATGAGCAGTTCTTC
NA	TRBD1	TRBV9	17	TRBJ2-3	CASSLTPDRLRTDTQYF	TGTGCCAGCAGCCTCACCCCGGACAGGCTACGTACAGATACGCAGTATTTT
NA	NA	TRBV6-5	15	TRBJ2-2	CASTGGGANTGELFF	TGTGCCAGCACGGGTGGGGGAGCGAACACCGGGGAGCTGTTTTTT
NA	NA	TRBV4-3	13	TRBJ2-1	CASSQDLRDEQFF	TGCGCCAGCAGCCAAGATCTAAGGGATGAGCAGTTCTTC
NA	NA	TRBV5-4	13	TRBJ2-2	CASSLENGRELFF	TGTGCCAGCAGCCTGGAGAACGGGAGGGAGCTGTTTTTT
NA	NA	TRBV21-1	14	TRBJ2-1	CASSKGNREKVQFF	TGTGCCAGCAGCAAAGGTAACCGGGAGAAGGTTCAGTTCTTC
once	NA	TRBV7-9	16	TRBJ1-3	CASSFGWGETGNTIYF	TGTGCCAGCAGCTTCGGTTGGGGAGAGACTGGAAACACCATATATTTT
few	TRBD1	TRBV18	17	TRBJ2-6	CASSPGQGASGANVLTF	TGTGCCAGCTCACCGGGACAGGGGGCCTCTGGGGCCAACGTCCTGACTTTC
NA	NA	TRBV11-3	15	TRBJ2-1	CASSLDRGGLNEQFF	TGTGCCAGCAGCTTAGATCGCGGCGGGTTAAATGAGCAGTTCTTC
NA	NA	TRBV7-9	12	TRBJ2-5	CASSLFQETQYF	TGTGCCAGCAGCTTATTCCAAGAGACCCAGTACTTC
NA	NA	TRBV7-8	16	TRBJ2-7	CASSLAGSVSSYEQYF	TGTGCCAGCAGCTTAGCGGGTAGCGTGAGCTCCTACGAGCAGTACTTC